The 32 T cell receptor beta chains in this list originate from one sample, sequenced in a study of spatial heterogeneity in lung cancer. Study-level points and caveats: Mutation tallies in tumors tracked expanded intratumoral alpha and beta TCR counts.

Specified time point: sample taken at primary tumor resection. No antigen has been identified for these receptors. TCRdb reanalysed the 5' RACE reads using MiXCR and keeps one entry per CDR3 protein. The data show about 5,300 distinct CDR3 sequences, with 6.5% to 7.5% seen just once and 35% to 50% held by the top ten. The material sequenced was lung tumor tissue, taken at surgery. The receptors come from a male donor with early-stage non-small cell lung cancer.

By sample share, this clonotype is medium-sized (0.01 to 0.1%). CDR3 region: CAWSRAGSSYEQYF. CDR3 DNA: TGTGCCTGGAGTCGCGCCGGGAGCTCCTACGAGCAGTACTTC. The genes are TRBV30 and TRBJ2-7, with a tentative D call TRBD2 (6 bases). The germline V and J ends were trimmed by 2 bases and 0 bases, with 11 bases remaining between them. This CDR3 has 14 amino acids. Germline CDR1 GTSNPN, CDR2 SVGIG (reference sequence). The complete variable domain, with remaining parts taken from reference TRBV30 and TRBJ2-7, reads SQTIHQWPATLVQPVGSPLSLECTVEGTSNPNLYWYRQAAGRGLQLLFYSVGIGQISSEVPQNLSASRPQDRQFILSSKKLLLSDSGFYLCAWSRAGSSYEQYFGPGTRLTVT.

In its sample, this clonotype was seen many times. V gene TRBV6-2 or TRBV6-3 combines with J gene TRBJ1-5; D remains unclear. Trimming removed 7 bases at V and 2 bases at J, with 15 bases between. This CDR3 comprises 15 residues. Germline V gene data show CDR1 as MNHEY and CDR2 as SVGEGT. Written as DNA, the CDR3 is TGTGCCAGCATGGACGGGTCCTGGGGCAATCAGCCCCAGCATTTT. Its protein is CASMDGSWGNQPQHF.

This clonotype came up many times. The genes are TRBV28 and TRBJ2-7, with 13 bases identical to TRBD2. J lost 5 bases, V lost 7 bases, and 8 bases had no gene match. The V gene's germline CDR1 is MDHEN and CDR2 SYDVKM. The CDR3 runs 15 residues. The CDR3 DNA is TGTGCCAGCAAGCAAAGCACTAGCGGGAGGGACGAGCAGTACTTC. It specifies CASKQSTSGRDEQYF.

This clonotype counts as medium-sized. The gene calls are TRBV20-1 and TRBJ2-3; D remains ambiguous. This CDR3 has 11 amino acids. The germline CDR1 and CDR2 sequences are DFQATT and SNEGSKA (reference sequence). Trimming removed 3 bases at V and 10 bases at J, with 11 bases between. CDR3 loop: CSASEAMAQYF. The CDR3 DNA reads TGCAGTGCTAGCGAAGCGATGGCGCAGTATTTT.

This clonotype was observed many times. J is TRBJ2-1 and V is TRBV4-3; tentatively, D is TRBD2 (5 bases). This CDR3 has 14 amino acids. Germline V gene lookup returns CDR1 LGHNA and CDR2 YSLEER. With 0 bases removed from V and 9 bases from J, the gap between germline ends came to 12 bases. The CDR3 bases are TGCGCCAGCAGCCAAGATCTGGAGGCAGGTGAGCAGTTCTTC. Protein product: CASSQDLEAGEQFF.

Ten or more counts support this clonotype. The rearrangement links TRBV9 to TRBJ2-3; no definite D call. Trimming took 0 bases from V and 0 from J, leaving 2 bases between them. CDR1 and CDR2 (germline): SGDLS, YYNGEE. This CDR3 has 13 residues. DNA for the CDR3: TGTGCCAGCAGCGTAGAGAGCACAGATACGCAGTATTTT. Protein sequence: CASSVESTDTQYF.

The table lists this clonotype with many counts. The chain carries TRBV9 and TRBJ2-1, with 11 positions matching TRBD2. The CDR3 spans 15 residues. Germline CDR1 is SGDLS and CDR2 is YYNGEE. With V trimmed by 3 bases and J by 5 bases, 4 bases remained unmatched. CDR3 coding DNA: TGTGCCAGCAGCGGAGGGACTAGCGGTAACAATGAGCAGTTCTTC. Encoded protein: CASSGGTSGNNEQFF.

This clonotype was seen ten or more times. The CDR3 loop reads CASSANTDTQYF. The CDR3 DNA reads as TGTGCCAGCAGTGCTAACACAGATACGCAGTATTTT. V and J are TRBV2 and TRBJ2-3; D gene unclear. Trimming removed 4 bases from V and 2 bases from J, with 4 bases in between. The CDR3 length is 12 residues. Germline V CDR1 and CDR2: SNHLY, FYNNEI.

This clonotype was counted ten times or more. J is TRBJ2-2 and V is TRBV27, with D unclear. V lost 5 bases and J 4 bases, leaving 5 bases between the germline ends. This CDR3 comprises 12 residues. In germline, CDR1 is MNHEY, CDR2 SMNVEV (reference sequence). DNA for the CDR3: TGTGCCAGCAGTACGTCCACCGGGGAGCTGTTTTTT. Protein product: CASSTSTGELFF.

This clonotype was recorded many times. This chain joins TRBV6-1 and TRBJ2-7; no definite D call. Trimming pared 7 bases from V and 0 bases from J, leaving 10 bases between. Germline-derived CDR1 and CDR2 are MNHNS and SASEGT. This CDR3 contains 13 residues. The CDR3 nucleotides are TGTGCCAGCACCGGGCGAAGCTCCTACGAGCAGTACTTC. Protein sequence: CASTGRSSYEQYF.

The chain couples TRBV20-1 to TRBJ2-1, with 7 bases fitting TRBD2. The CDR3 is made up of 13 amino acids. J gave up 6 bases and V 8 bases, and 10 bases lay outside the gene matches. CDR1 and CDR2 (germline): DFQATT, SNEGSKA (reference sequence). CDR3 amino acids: CSPTSPLSNEQFF. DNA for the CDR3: TGCAGTCCGACTAGCCCGTTATCCAATGAGCAGTTCTTC.

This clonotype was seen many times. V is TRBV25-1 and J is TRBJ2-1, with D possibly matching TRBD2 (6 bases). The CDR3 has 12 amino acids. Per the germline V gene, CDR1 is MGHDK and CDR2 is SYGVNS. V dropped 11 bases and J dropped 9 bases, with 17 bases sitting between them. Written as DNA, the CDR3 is TGTGCCGGAACTGGAGGGGACGGTGAGCAGTTCTTC. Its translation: CAGTGGDGEQFF.

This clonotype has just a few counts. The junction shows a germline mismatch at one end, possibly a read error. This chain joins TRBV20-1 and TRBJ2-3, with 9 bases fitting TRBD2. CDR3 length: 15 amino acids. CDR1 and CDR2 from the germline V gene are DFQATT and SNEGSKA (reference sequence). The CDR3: CSAGEVAGVSDTQYF. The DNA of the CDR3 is TGCAGTGCTGGAGAGGTAGCGGGAGTTTCAGATACGCAGTATTTT.

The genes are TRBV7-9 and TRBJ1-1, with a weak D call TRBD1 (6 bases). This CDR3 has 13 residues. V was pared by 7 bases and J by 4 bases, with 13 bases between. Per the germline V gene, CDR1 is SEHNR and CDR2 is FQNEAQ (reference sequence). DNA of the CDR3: TGTGCCAGCATCCTGGACAGCTCCACTGAAGCTTTCTTT. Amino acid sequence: CASILDSSTEAFF.

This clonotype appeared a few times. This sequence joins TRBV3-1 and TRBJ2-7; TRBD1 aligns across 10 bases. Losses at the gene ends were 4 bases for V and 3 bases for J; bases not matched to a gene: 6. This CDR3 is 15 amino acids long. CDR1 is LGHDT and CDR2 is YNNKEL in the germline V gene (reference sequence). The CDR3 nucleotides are TGTGCCAGCAGCCGTCCGGGACAGGGGTTCTACGAGCAGTACTTC. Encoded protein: CASSRPGQGFYEQYF.

CDR3 nucleotide sequence: TGCAGTGCTCCCATCAGTCGGGGGGGGCCGGCCAAAAACATTCAGTACTTC. Its translation is CSAPISRGGPAKNIQYF. The chain joins TRBV20-1 to TRBJ2-4, with 8 bases fitting TRBD2. The V gene end was trimmed by 5 bases and the J gene end by 1 base; junction bases not matched to a gene: 13. Looked up from germline, CDR1 is DFQATT and CDR2 is SNEGSKA (reference sequence). This CDR3 comprises 17 residues.

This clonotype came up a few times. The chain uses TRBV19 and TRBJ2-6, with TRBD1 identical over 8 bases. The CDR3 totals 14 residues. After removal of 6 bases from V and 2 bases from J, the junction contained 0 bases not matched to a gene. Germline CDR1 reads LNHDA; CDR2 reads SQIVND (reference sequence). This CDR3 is CASRGQAGANVLTF. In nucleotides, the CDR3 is TGTGCCAGTAGGGGACAGGCTGGGGCCAACGTCCTGACTTTC.

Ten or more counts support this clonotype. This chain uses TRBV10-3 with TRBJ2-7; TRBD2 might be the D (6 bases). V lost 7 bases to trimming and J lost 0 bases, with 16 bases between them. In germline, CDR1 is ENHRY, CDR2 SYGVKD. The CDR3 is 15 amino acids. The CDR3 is CAIKGDGGSSYEQYF. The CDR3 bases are TGTGCCATCAAAGGGGACGGGGGAAGCTCCTACGAGCAGTACTTC.

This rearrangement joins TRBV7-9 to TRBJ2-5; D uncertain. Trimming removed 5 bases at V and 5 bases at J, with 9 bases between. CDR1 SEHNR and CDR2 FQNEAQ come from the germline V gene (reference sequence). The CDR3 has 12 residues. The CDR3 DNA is TGTGCCAGCAGCGGTGCTCAGGAGACCCAGTACTTC. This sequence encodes CASSGAQETQYF. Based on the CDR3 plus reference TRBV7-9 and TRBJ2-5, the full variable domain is DTGVSQNPRHKITKRGQNVTFRCDPISEHNRLYWYRQTLGQGPEFLTYFQNEAQLEKSRLLSDRFSAERPKGSFSTLEIQRTEQGDSAMYLCASSGAQETQYFGPGTRLLVL.

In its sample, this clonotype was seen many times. CDR3 in amino acids: CASSLRGGLGGGYTF. CDR3 coding DNA: TGTGCCAGCAGCCTCAGGGGAGGACTTGGCGGCGGCTACACCTTC. This chain links TRBV28 with TRBJ1-2; D possibly corresponds to TRBD1 (6 bases). V lost 6 bases and J 8 bases, leaving 22 bases between the germline ends. Germline CDR1 reads MDHEN; CDR2 reads SYDVKM. The CDR3 has 15 amino acids.

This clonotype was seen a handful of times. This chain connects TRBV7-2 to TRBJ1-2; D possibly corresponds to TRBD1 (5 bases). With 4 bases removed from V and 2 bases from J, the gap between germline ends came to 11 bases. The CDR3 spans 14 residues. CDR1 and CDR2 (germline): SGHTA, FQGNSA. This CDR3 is CASSSGTGNYGYTF. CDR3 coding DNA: TGTGCCAGCAGCTCAGGGACCGGGAACTATGGCTACACCTTC.

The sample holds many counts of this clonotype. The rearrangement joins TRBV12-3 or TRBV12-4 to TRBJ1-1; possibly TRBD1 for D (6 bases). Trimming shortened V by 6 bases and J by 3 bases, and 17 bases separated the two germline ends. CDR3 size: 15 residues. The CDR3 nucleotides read TGTGCCAGCAGCCGAACGGCGGGGGCGGACACTGAAGCTTTCTTT. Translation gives CASSRTAGADTEAFF.

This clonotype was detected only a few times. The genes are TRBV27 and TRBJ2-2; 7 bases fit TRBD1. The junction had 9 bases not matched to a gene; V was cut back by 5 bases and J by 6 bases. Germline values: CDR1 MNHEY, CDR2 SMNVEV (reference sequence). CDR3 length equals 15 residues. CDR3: CASSLRTGRAGELFF. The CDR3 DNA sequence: TGTGCCAGCAGTCTCCGGACAGGAAGGGCCGGGGAGCTGTTTTTT.

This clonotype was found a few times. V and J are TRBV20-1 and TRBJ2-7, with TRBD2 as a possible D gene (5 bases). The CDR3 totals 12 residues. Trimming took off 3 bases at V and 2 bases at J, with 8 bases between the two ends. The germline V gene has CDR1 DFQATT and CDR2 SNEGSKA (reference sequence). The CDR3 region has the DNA TGCAGTGCTAGGGACTTCCCCTACGAGCAGTACTTC. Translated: CSARDFPYEQYF.

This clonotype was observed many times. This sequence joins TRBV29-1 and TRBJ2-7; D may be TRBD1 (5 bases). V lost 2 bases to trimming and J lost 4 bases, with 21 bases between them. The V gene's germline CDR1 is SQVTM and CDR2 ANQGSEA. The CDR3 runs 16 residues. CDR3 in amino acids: CSVETILQGIGYEQYF. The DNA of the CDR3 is TGCAGCGTTGAAACCATCCTCCAGGGCATCGGTTACGAGCAGTACTTC.

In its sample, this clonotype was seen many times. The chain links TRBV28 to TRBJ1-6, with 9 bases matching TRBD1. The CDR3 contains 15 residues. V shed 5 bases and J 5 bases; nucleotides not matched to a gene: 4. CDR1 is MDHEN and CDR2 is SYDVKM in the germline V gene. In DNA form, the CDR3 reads TGTGCCAGCAGTCTGACAGGGGGGAATAATTCACCCCTCCACTTT. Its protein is CASSLTGGNNSPLHF.

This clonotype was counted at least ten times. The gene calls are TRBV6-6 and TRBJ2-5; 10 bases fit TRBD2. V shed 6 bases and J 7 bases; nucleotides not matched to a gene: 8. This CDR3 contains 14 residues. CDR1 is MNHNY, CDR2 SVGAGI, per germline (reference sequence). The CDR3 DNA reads TGTGCCAGCAGGTTTACTAGCGGGATTGGGACCCAGTACTTC. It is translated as CASRFTSGIGTQYF.

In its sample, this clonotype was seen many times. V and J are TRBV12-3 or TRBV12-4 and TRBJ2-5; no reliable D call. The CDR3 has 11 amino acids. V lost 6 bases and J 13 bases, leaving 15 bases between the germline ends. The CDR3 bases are TGTGCCAGCAGCCCGGGTTTGGCGGTGTACTTC. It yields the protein CASSPGLAVYF.

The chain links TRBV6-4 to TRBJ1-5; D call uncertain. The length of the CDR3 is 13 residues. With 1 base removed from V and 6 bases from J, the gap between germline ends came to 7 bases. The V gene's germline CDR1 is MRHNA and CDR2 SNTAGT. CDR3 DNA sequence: TGTGCCAGCAGTGACTATCCTGGTCAGCCCCAGCATTTT. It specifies CASSDYPGQPQHF.

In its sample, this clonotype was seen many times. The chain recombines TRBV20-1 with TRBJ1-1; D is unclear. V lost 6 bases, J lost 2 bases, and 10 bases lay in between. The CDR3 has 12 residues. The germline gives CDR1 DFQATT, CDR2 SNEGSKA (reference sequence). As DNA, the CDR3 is TGCAGTGCGAGCAGATTAAACACTGAAGCTTTCTTT. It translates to CSASRLNTEAFF.

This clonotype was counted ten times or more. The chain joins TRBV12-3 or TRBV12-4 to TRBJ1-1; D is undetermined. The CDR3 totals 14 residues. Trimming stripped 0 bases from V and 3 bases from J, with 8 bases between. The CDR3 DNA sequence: TGTGCCAGCAGTTTAGCCGGTGGATACACTGAAGCTTTCTTT. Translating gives CASSLAGGYTEAFF.

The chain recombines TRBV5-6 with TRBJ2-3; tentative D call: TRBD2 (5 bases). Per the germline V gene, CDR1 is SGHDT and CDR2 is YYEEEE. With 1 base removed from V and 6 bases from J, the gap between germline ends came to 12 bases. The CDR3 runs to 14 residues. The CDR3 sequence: CASSLPGLEDTQYF. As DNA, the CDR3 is TGTGCCAGCAGCTTGCCGGGATTGGAGGATACGCAGTATTTT.